This TCR beta chain was sequenced for a study of blood T cell repertoires in COVID-19. V shed 10 bases and J 0 bases; nucleotides not matched to a gene: 14. CDR1 and CDR2 (germline): SNHLY, FYNNEI. The CDR3 totals 16 residues. Assay used: immunoSEQ multiplex PCR; TCRdb lists only in-frame clones, some missing. This table holds about 68,000 clones, about 86% found once. This clone was detected once. The chain combines TRBV2 with TRBJ1-1, with 7 bases lining up with TRBD1. This TCR was sampled from a woman aged 60-70 years with acute or convalescent COVID-19. The material sequenced was peripheral blood. This CDR3 is CAIPGKGASMNTEAFF. In DNA form, the CDR3 reads TGTGCCATCCCAGGAAAGGGGGCTTCAATGAACACTGAAGCTTTCTTT.